This is a list of T cell receptor beta chains from one sample in a study of human T cells and chemical hapten exposure. MiXCR, run by TCRdb on the RACE reads, gives a single entry per CDR3 protein. In the table there are around 42,000 distinct CDR3 sequences, approximately 9.6% of which are singletons. The sequencing here drew on whole blood, taken in connection with sensitization to the hapten diphenylcyclopropenone (DPC). These receptors originate from a woman in her twenties or thirties with alopecia areata. Some clones in this sample may be carry-over from other donors' samples. Each CDR3 is given with its conserved first and last residue. Fields, in order: D gene, J gene, V gene, CDR3 protein. D genes are given only for firm matches.

D gene: TRBD2
J gene: TRBJ2-2
V gene: TRBV6-2/TRBV6-3
CDR3 protein: CASSYGSGGPTGELFF

D gene: -
J gene: TRBJ2-3
V gene: TRBV7-2
CDR3 protein: CASSLVLPDTQYF

D gene: TRBD1
J gene: TRBJ2-7
V gene: TRBV4-2
CDR3 protein: CASSLLTGTATSYEQYF

D gene: -
J gene: TRBJ2-3
V gene: TRBV7-9
CDR3 protein: CASSLDRTVQYF

D gene: -
J gene: TRBJ2-5
V gene: TRBV12-3/TRBV12-4
CDR3 protein: CASSLAQVQETQYF

D gene: -
J gene: TRBJ1-1
V gene: TRBV28
CDR3 protein: CVTNGGPEAFF

D gene: -
J gene: TRBJ1-1
V gene: TRBV4-3
CDR3 protein: CASSQDRGGTEAFF

D gene: -
J gene: TRBJ2-6
V gene: TRBV28
CDR3 protein: CASSFGPGANVLTF

D gene: -
J gene: TRBJ1-2
V gene: TRBV28
CDR3 protein: CASSFTRDYGYTF

D gene: -
J gene: TRBJ2-7
V gene: TRBV7-2
CDR3 protein: CASSPRTGSSYEQYF

D gene: TRBD1
J gene: TRBJ1-2
V gene: TRBV6-1
CDR3 protein: CASSEGQGATYGYTF

D gene: -
J gene: TRBJ2-5
V gene: TRBV12-3/TRBV12-4
CDR3 protein: CASSFRGVGPQETQYF

D gene: -
J gene: TRBJ1-2
V gene: TRBV4-3
CDR3 protein: CASSQVTDPYGYTF

D gene: TRBD2
J gene: TRBJ2-1
V gene: TRBV6-2/TRBV6-3
CDR3 protein: CASSFSGGSYNEQFF

D gene: TRBD2
J gene: TRBJ2-1
V gene: TRBV14
CDR3 protein: CASSQELAGGPYNEQFF

D gene: TRBD1
J gene: TRBJ1-2
V gene: TRBV20-1
CDR3 protein: CSARDWTGYKDGYTF

D gene: -
J gene: TRBJ2-3
V gene: TRBV20-1
CDR3 protein: CSASVRRSTDTQYF

D gene: TRBD1
J gene: TRBJ1-5
V gene: TRBV4-2
CDR3 protein: CASSQDNEGGHQPQHF

D gene: -
J gene: TRBJ1-6
V gene: TRBV7-2
CDR3 protein: CASSFRQNHGTPLHF

D gene: TRBD2
J gene: TRBJ2-3
V gene: TRBV12-3/TRBV12-4
CDR3 protein: CASSLAGGATDTQYF

D gene: TRBD2
J gene: TRBJ2-3
V gene: TRBV7-9
CDR3 protein: CASSYSGTILPQYF

D gene: -
J gene: TRBJ2-3
V gene: TRBV20-1
CDR3 protein: CSPGLGAGTSVTQYF

D gene: -
J gene: TRBJ2-1
V gene: TRBV7-9
CDR3 protein: CASSLAFLGTFEQFF

D gene: TRBD1
J gene: TRBJ1-6
V gene: TRBV12-3/TRBV12-4
CDR3 protein: CASKIQGYNSPLHF

D gene: -
J gene: TRBJ2-7
V gene: TRBV20-1
CDR3 protein: CSAETTDEQYF

D gene: -
J gene: TRBJ1-5
V gene: TRBV7-8
CDR3 protein: CASSLVTGPTNQPQHF

D gene: -
J gene: TRBJ1-6
V gene: TRBV6-6
CDR3 protein: CASSTRTDSPLHF

D gene: TRBD2
J gene: TRBJ2-3
V gene: TRBV20-1
CDR3 protein: CSALDSSRGGARDTQYF

D gene: -
J gene: TRBJ1-4
V gene: TRBV7-2
CDR3 protein: CASSLGVGQGGEKLFF

D gene: -
J gene: TRBJ2-7
V gene: TRBV28
CDR3 protein: CASRNRESYEQYF

D gene: -
J gene: TRBJ1-6
V gene: TRBV5-1
CDR3 protein: CASSLGQDNSPLHF

D gene: TRBD2
J gene: TRBJ2-3
V gene: TRBV18
CDR3 protein: CASSPLAGGSDTQYF

D gene: -
J gene: TRBJ2-1
V gene: TRBV6-6
CDR3 protein: CASSGQQGREQFF

D gene: -
J gene: TRBJ2-3
V gene: TRBV7-3
CDR3 protein: CASSTLGGGMDTQYF

D gene: -
J gene: TRBJ2-5
V gene: TRBV11-2
CDR3 protein: CASSFRGHQETQYF

D gene: TRBD2
J gene: TRBJ2-2
V gene: TRBV9
CDR3 protein: CASSVATPSGGAGELFF

D gene: -
J gene: TRBJ1-6
V gene: TRBV5-1
CDR3 protein: CASSLAGPGEGSPLHF

D gene: TRBD2
J gene: TRBJ2-7
V gene: TRBV7-2
CDR3 protein: CASSLRGAYEQYF

D gene: -
J gene: TRBJ1-2
V gene: TRBV7-6
CDR3 protein: CASRKSGDYGYTF

D gene: -
J gene: TRBJ2-7
V gene: TRBV20-1
CDR3 protein: CSAQTAGSFYEQYF

D gene: -
J gene: TRBJ2-1
V gene: TRBV7-6
CDR3 protein: CASSLEGEYYNEQFF

D gene: -
J gene: TRBJ2-7
V gene: TRBV7-2
CDR3 protein: CASSFGQQRSSYEQYF

D gene: TRBD1
J gene: TRBJ2-7
V gene: TRBV7-9
CDR3 protein: CASSYPGQGRPEQYF

D gene: -
J gene: TRBJ2-7
V gene: TRBV7-2
CDR3 protein: CASSPPRGGFSSYEQYF

D gene: -
J gene: TRBJ2-7
V gene: TRBV28
CDR3 protein: CASTSSSYEQYF

D gene: TRBD1
J gene: TRBJ1-5
V gene: TRBV6-2/TRBV6-3
CDR3 protein: CASSSARQGRNQPQHF

D gene: TRBD2
J gene: TRBJ2-2
V gene: TRBV5-1
CDR3 protein: CASSLSAAGGSTGELFF

D gene: -
J gene: TRBJ2-1
V gene: TRBV6-6
CDR3 protein: CATREGAYSYNEQFF

D gene: TRBD2
J gene: TRBJ2-3
V gene: TRBV7-2
CDR3 protein: CASIPQTSGGTSTDTQYF

D gene: -
J gene: TRBJ1-6
V gene: TRBV20-1
CDR3 protein: CSALLQGSGSDNSPLHF

D gene: TRBD2
J gene: TRBJ2-3
V gene: TRBV20-1
CDR3 protein: CSAETGSGGSDTQYF

D gene: -
J gene: TRBJ2-7
V gene: TRBV28
CDR3 protein: CASSFLTYEQYF

D gene: -
J gene: TRBJ2-2
V gene: TRBV7-8
CDR3 protein: CASTDRAPNTGELFF

D gene: TRBD1
J gene: TRBJ2-3
V gene: TRBV19
CDR3 protein: CASSRTASGGLSTDTQYF

D gene: -
J gene: TRBJ1-1
V gene: TRBV19
CDR3 protein: CASSIGNTEAFF

D gene: -
J gene: TRBJ2-7
V gene: TRBV4-2
CDR3 protein: CASSPLGDGSYEQYF

D gene: TRBD1
J gene: TRBJ1-6
V gene: TRBV18
CDR3 protein: CASSPTGQGGNSPLHF

D gene: -
J gene: TRBJ1-3
V gene: TRBV6-5
CDR3 protein: CASSRGQSSSGNTIYF

D gene: TRBD2
J gene: TRBJ2-7
V gene: TRBV7-2
CDR3 protein: CASSFPGLAFEQYF

D gene: -
J gene: TRBJ2-3
V gene: TRBV5-4
CDR3 protein: CASSPGSLRTDTQYF